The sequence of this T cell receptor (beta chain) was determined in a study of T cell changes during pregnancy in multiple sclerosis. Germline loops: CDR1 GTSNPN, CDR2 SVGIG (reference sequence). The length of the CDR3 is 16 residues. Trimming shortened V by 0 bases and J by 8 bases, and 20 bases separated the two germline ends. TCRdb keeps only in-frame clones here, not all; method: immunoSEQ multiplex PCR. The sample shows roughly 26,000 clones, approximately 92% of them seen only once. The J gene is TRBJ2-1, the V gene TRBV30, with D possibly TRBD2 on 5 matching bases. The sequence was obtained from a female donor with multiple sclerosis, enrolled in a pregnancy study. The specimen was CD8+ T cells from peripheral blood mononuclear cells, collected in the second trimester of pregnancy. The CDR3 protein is CAWSVGGSLFADEQFF. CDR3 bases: TGTGCCTGGAGTGTAGGAGGATCACTTTTCGCCGATGAGCAGTTCTTC.